These 32 T cell receptor beta chains originate from one sample sequenced in a study of blood T cell repertoires in COVID-19. TCRdb's table, derived via immunoSEQ multiplex PCR, lists solely in-frame clones and lacks some. The data hold a few hundred thousand clones, with approximately 80% observed a single time. The sequenced sample was peripheral blood. The origin of the receptors is a woman aged 55 to 70 who had recovered from COVID-19.

The table lists this clone with a count of one. The rearrangement uses TRBV10-3 and TRBJ2-5, with TRBD1 matching over 8 bases. V was pared by 3 bases and J by 1 base, with 4 bases of the junction left unmatched. This CDR3 spans 15 amino acids. Germline values: CDR1 ENHRY, CDR2 SYGVKD. As DNA, the CDR3 is TGTGCCATCAGTGAAGGACAGGGAGGCCAAGAGACCCAGTACTTC. Amino acids: CAISEGQGGQETQYF.

The chain is built from TRBV27 and TRBJ2-4; tentatively, D is TRBD1 (6 bases). Germline CDR1 MNHEY, CDR2 SMNVEV (reference sequence). V lost 3 bases and J 6 bases, leaving 12 bases between the germline ends. This CDR3 has 14 amino acids. DNA for the CDR3: TGTGCCAGCAGTTTTGGCAGGGGTGGAAACATTCAGTACTTC. Translating it yields CASSFGRGGNIQYF.

The J gene is TRBJ2-3, the V gene TRBV7-9; TRBD1 might be the D (5 bases). The CDR3 runs to 14 residues. V lost 0 bases, J lost 5 bases, and 9 bases lay in between. CDR1 and CDR2 (germline): SEHNR, FQNEAQ (reference sequence). The CDR3 loop is CASSLARVEDTQYF. As DNA, the CDR3 is TGTGCCAGCAGCTTAGCCAGGGTTGAAGATACGCAGTATTTT.

In its sample, this clone was seen once. This chain's CDR3 is CASSQTQGGGYTF. The CDR3 DNA reads as TGCGCCAGCAGCCAAACCCAGGGGGGAGGCTACACCTTC. V is TRBV4-1 and J is TRBJ1-2; the match to TRBD1 covers 7 bases. The CDR3 is 13 amino acids. Germline V gives CDR1 MGHRA, CDR2 YSYEKL. J lost 8 bases, V lost 2 bases, and 5 bases had no gene match.

The chain carries TRBV7-9 and TRBJ1-2, with 7 positions matching TRBD1. The ends lost 6 bases at V and 2 bases at J; junction bases unmatched: 15. Germline CDR1 is SEHNR and CDR2 is FQNEAQ (reference sequence). This CDR3 has 17 amino acids. This CDR3 reads CASSTIVNRGFNYGYTF. CDR3 sequence (DNA): TGTGCCAGCAGTACAATCGTGAACAGGGGTTTCAACTATGGCTACACCTTC.

A single count supports this clone. The chain combines TRBV7-3 with TRBJ2-3; D gene uncertain. CDR1 is SGHTA, CDR2 FQGTGA, per germline. Trimming took off 3 bases at V and 3 bases at J, with 4 bases between the two ends. The CDR3 length is 12 residues. The CDR3 sequence: CASSFGTDTQYF. CDR3 DNA sequence: TGTGCCAGCAGCTTCGGTACAGATACGCAGTATTTT.

This clone was counted between two and nine times. The chain combines TRBV12-5 with TRBJ2-4, with 7 bases lining up with TRBD1. In germline, CDR1 is LGHNT, CDR2 FRNRAP. This CDR3 has 15 amino acids. V lost 7 bases to trimming and J lost 3 bases; unmatched junction nucleotides: 9. The CDR3 sequence: CASATGQRGKNIQYF. The CDR3 region has the DNA TGTGCTAGTGCAACGGGACAGAGGGGCAAAAACATTCAGTACTTC.

The chain has TRBV7-6 and TRBJ2-1; D gene unclear. V lost 2 bases and J 0 bases, leaving 11 bases between the germline ends. Germline CDR1 reads SGHVS; CDR2 reads FNYEAQ. The CDR3 has 16 amino acids. The CDR3: CASSLYSPSSYNEQFF. For the CDR3, the DNA is TGTGCCAGCAGCTTATACAGCCCAAGCTCCTACAATGAGCAGTTCTTC.

This chain joins TRBV4-2 and TRBJ2-7, with 7 positions matching TRBD2. Per germline, CDR1 LGHNA and CDR2 YNFKEQ. J was trimmed by 5 bases and V by 0 bases; bases with no gene match: 10. The length of the CDR3 is 16 residues. CDR3: CASSQEVWEGMDEQYF. The DNA for the CDR3 is TGTGCCAGCAGCCAAGAGGTCTGGGAGGGGATGGACGAGCAGTACTTC.

The table lists this clone with a few counts. In DNA, the CDR3 is TGCGCCAGCAGCTTGGGTTTTGGGGGGGCTAAAGAGGCTTTCTTT. It specifies CASSLGFGGAKEAFF. This rearrangement joins TRBV5-1 to TRBJ1-1, with D possibly being TRBD1 (6 bases). The CDR3 is 15 amino acids. V lost 0 bases and J lost 11, with 20 bases in between. CDR1 and CDR2 (germline): SGHRS, YFSETQ.

This clone was observed a handful of times. J is TRBJ2-2 and V is TRBV9; 8 bases match TRBD2. Germline assignment: CDR1 SGDLS and CDR2 YYNGEE. Trimming at V came to 3 bases and at J to 0 bases, leaving 10 bases not matched to a gene. The CDR3 sequence is 18 residues long. Written as DNA, the CDR3 is TGTGCCAGCAGCGAGAGTCGTAGCGGGGCCCCGAACACCGGGGAGCTGTTTTTT. Translating gives CASSESRSGAPNTGELFF.

The V and J genes are TRBV2 and TRBJ2-7, with 11 bases that match TRBD1. Trimming cost V 4 bases and J 5 bases; bases outside gene matches: 7. Germline CDR1 reads SNHLY; CDR2 reads FYNNEI. The CDR3 loop spans 15 amino acids. The CDR3 loop reads CASSAAGTGGDEQYF. In nucleotides, the CDR3 is TGTGCCAGCAGTGCGGCCGGGACAGGGGGTGACGAGCAGTACTTC.

J is TRBJ2-7 and V is TRBV18, with D possibly TRBD2 on 5 matching bases. Deletions cut 1 base from V and 5 bases from J, with 9 bases between. CDR3 length equals 13 residues. Per germline, CDR1 KGHSH and CDR2 LQKENI. The CDR3 loop is CASSPLGVNEQYF. CDR3 DNA sequence: TGTGCCAGCTCACCACTCGGGGTAAACGAGCAGTACTTC.

The genes are TRBV6-5 and TRBJ2-3; no definite D call. The CDR3 contains 13 residues. Trimming removed 6 bases from V and 4 bases from J, with 11 bases in between. CDR1 is MNHEY and CDR2 is SVGAGI in the germline V gene. The CDR3 loop is CASRALVADTQYF. The CDR3 DNA sequence: TGTGCCAGCAGAGCCTTAGTGGCAGATACGCAGTATTTT.

V is TRBV7-8 and J is TRBJ1-6, with TRBD1 identical over 10 bases. The CDR3 sequence is 17 residues long. Germline values: CDR1 SGHVS, CDR2 FQNEAQ. V trimming: 2 bases; J trimming: 4 bases; junction bases outside the gene matches: 5. The DNA for the CDR3 is TGTGCCAGCAGCTTACGGGGACAGGGGTTTTATAATTCACCCCTCCACTTT. Its protein product is CASSLRGQGFYNSPLHF.

The chain combines TRBV5-1 with TRBJ1-6; 10 bases map to TRBD1. Germline loops: CDR1 SGHRS, CDR2 YFSETQ. J was trimmed by 5 bases and V by 2 bases; bases with no gene match: 7. CDR3 length equals 17 residues. Written as DNA, the CDR3 is TGCGCCAGCAGCTTAGACAGGGGGCGCCGTGATAATTCACCCCTCCACTTT. Protein sequence: CASSLDRGRRDNSPLHF.

In its sample, this clone was seen a few times. The rearrangement links TRBV13 to TRBJ2-7; TRBD1 aligns across 7 bases. V dropped 1 base and J dropped 5; count of bases not matched to a gene: 2. The CDR3 runs to 13 residues. Germline V gene data show CDR1 as PRHDT and CDR2 as FYEKMQ (reference sequence). As DNA, the CDR3 is TGTGCCAGCAGCTTAGTAGGGGGCCACGAGCAGTACTTC. Its translation is CASSLVGGHEQYF.

V gene TRBV2 combines with J gene TRBJ1-2; D possibly corresponds to TRBD1 (5 bases). Trimming removed 7 bases at V and 7 bases at J, with 16 bases between. This CDR3 spans 13 amino acids. Germline CDR1 is SNHLY and CDR2 is FYNNEI. The CDR3 DNA follows: TGTGCCAGCAACGGCAGGGTCGATGGTGGCTACACCTTC. Encoded protein: CASNGRVDGGYTF.

V gene TRBV4-3 combines with J gene TRBJ2-3; D gene uncertain. The CDR3 is 14 residues long. Per germline, CDR1 LGHNA and CDR2 YSLEER. Trimming removed 0 bases at V and 3 bases at J, with 7 bases between. CDR3 region: CASSQDLQTDTQYF. For the CDR3, the DNA is TGCGCCAGCAGCCAAGATTTACAGACAGATACGCAGTATTTT.

The chain couples TRBV18 to TRBJ2-1; the D gene is possibly TRBD1 (6 bases). This CDR3 is built from 14 residues. The germline V and J ends were trimmed by 2 bases and 5 bases, with 10 bases remaining between them. Germline V gives CDR1 KGHSH, CDR2 LQKENI. The CDR3: CASSPWTEDNEQFF. The CDR3 nucleotides read TGTGCCAGCTCACCATGGACAGAAGACAATGAGCAGTTCTTC.

The chain recombines TRBV10-2 with TRBJ2-7; no reliable D call. This CDR3 is 12 amino acids long. Trimming cost V 8 bases and J 6 bases, with 14 bases left between them. In germline, CDR1 is WSHSY, CDR2 SAAADI. DNA of the CDR3: TGCGCCAGCTCCACTGCCTCGCCCGAGCAGTACTTC. It codes for CASSTASPEQYF.

This chain uses TRBV9 with TRBJ1-5, with TRBD1 matching 8 bases. The CDR3 sequence is 14 residues long. Germline CDR1 reads SGDLS; CDR2 reads YYNGEE. V shed 4 bases and J 5 bases; nucleotides not matched to a gene: 5. CDR3 residues: CASSMGQAYQPQHF. The CDR3, as DNA: TGTGCCAGCAGCATGGGACAGGCTTATCAGCCCCAGCATTTT.

This clone has a single count. V is TRBV6-1 and J is TRBJ1-6; possibly TRBD1 for D (5 bases). The germline V and J ends were trimmed by 0 bases and 2 bases, with 8 bases remaining between them. This CDR3 is built from 16 residues. Per germline, CDR1 MNHNS and CDR2 SASEGT. CDR3 sequence reads: CASSEAAGAYNSPLHF. CDR3 DNA: TGTGCCAGCAGTGAAGCGGCGGGGGCCTATAATTCACCCCTCCACTTT.

V usage is TRBV6-1 and J usage is TRBJ2-1, with D perhaps TRBD2 (6 bases). The V end lost 3 bases, the J end lost 13 bases, and 16 bases lay between the germline ends. This CDR3 comprises 13 residues. Per germline, CDR1 MNHNS and CDR2 SASEGT. CDR3 sequence: CASSEPPGGVQFF. Here the CDR3 DNA reads TGTGCCAGCAGTGAGCCACCTGGCGGGGTACAGTTCTTC.

The chain employs TRBV5-1 and TRBJ2-5, with D tentatively TRBD2 (7 bases). CDR3 size: 18 residues. The V and J ends lost 1 base and 0 bases respectively, with 19 bases between them. Germline values: CDR1 SGHRS, CDR2 YFSETQ. CDR3 DNA sequence: TGCGCCAGCAGCTTGCCTCTTTGGCGGGGGCCGGACCAAGAGACCCAGTACTTC. The encoded protein is CASSLPLWRGPDQETQYF.

The table lists this clone with a few counts. The chain employs TRBV11-2 and TRBJ2-5; 8 bases match TRBD2. With 0 bases clipped from V and 5 bases from J, the junction kept 5 bases outside the gene matches. This CDR3 spans 15 amino acids. CDR1 SGHAT and CDR2 FQNNGV come from the germline V gene. The CDR3 DNA reads TGTGCCAGCAGCTTAGATGCGGGGGGTTGGGAGACCCAGTACTTC. It is translated as CASSLDAGGWETQYF.

V usage is TRBV29-1 and J usage is TRBJ2-3; 9 positions match TRBD2. Trimming at V came to 4 bases and at J to 0 bases, leaving 5 bases not matched to a gene. Germline CDR1 is SQVTM and CDR2 is ANQGSEA. The CDR3 sequence is 15 residues long. The DNA for the CDR3 is TGCAGCGTTGTCACGGCGGGGGGGAGCACAGATACGCAGTATTTT. The encoded protein is CSVVTAGGSTDTQYF.

The chain couples TRBV5-1 to TRBJ1-1, with 10 bases fitting TRBD1. V was clipped by 3 bases and J by 4 bases; unmatched bases: 6. Germline-derived CDR1 and CDR2 are SGHRS and YFSETQ. The CDR3 totals 15 residues. The CDR3, as DNA: TGCGCCAGCAGCTCTGGGACAGGGGTGACCACTGAAGCTTTCTTT. It translates to CASSSGTGVTTEAFF.

J is TRBJ1-5 and V is TRBV2; 12 positions agree with TRBD1. The V segment lost 8 bases and the J segment 2 bases; nucleotides outside the gene matches: 10. This CDR3 contains 17 residues. CDR1 is SNHLY and CDR2 is FYNNEI in the germline V gene. CDR3 coding DNA: TGTGCCAGCGAAAAGGGGACAGGGGGCGGGGGCAATCAGCCCCAGCATTTT. It translates to CASEKGTGGGGNQPQHF.

This clone was counted a few times. The chain links TRBV5-6 to TRBJ1-5; 7 nucleotides match TRBD1. J lost 4 bases, V lost 3 bases, and 7 bases had no gene match. The germline gives CDR1 SGHDT, CDR2 YYEEEE. The CDR3 loop spans 15 amino acids. The DNA of the CDR3 is TGTGCCAGCAGCTCGGCGGACAGGCGGAATCAGCCCCAGCATTTT. It yields the protein CASSSADRRNQPQHF.

The rearrangement links TRBV7-2 to TRBJ2-1, with TRBD2 matching over 11 bases. CDR3 size: 15 residues. The trim removed 1 base at V and 4 bases at J, leaving 0 bases unmatched. Germline CDR1 is SGHTA and CDR2 is FQGNSA. Here the CDR3 DNA reads TGTGCCAGCAGCTTAGGACTAGCGGGGTACAATGAGCAGTTCTTC. Amino acids: CASSLGLAGYNEQFF.

V and J are TRBV2 and TRBJ2-7; D is possibly TRBD2 (6 bases). Germline CDR1 reads SNHLY; CDR2 reads FYNNEI. This CDR3 region has 15 residues. V lost 7 bases and J 3 bases, leaving 19 bases between the germline ends. The CDR3 region has the DNA TGTGCCAGCACCGAGTATGGCGGGGCCTACTACGAGCAGTACTTC. It specifies CASTEYGGAYYEQYF.